Given below is one T cell receptor beta chain in context. Its antigen is still unknown. Clones were sequenced by immunoSEQ multiplex PCR, and TCRdb holds only the in-frame ones, with some missing. The table records 45,000 to 50,000 clones, 85% to 90% of them present only once. The record originates from a study of OX40 agonist ivuxolimab in advanced cancers. Study-level points and caveats: Normalized T-cell clonal expansion was also low in some nonresponders. The investigators did not determine what antigen specificity the expanded peripheral T cells had.

The V gene lost 0 bases and the J gene lost 7 bases, with 13 bases spanning the gap. Germline loops: CDR1 ENHRY, CDR2 SYGVKD. There are 16 residues in the CDR3. At baseline, cycle 4 day 1, and cycle 7 day 1, blood was sampled. This TCR came from an adult with an advanced solid tumor such as melanoma, head and neck, liver or kidney cancer. This specimen was CD4+ or CD8+ T cells sorted from blood, taken in a trial of the OX40 agonist ivuxolimab. The rearrangement joins TRBV10-3 to TRBJ1-6, with a tentative D call TRBD1 (6 bases). The CDR3 loop is CAISESDRIQNSPLHF. The DNA of the CDR3 is TGTGCCATCAGTGAGTCCGACAGGATTCAAAATTCACCCCTCCACTTT.